One sample yielded the 12 T cell receptor beta chains listed below, sequenced in a study of read filtering for tumor transcriptome and immune sequencing (dated by TCRdb to about 2020). Sequencing used an Illumina HiSeq 4000. The Immunoverse kit was used to build TCR libraries from roughly 370 ng RNA, with molecular barcoded adaptors covering alpha/delta and beta/gamma chains. Using fastp trimming at Q25 and MiXCR clonotype assembly, TCRdb reanalyzed the public sequencing data and kept in-frame beta chains. Duplicate CDR3 protein sequences are folded into a single record with the most common DNA and genes. For this sample the table gives about 46,000 distinct CDR3 sequences, of which 20% were detected only once. The biggest ten clones account for roughly two fifths of the sample. The sample consisted of a population of CD138-negative cells sorted from bone marrow. The cell subset or site label, read with the paper, signifies: bone marrow mononuclear cells depleted of CD138+ plasma/myeloma cells by negative magnetic selection. The source is a donor at least 40 years old with multiple myeloma.

This clonotype was seen at least ten times. This chain connects TRBV7-9 to TRBJ2-7, with TRBD2 identical over 14 bases. This CDR3 comprises 15 residues. Germline V gene lookup returns CDR1 SEHNR and CDR2 FQNEAQ (reference sequence). V dropped 4 bases and J dropped 2; count of bases not matched to a gene: 1. The CDR3 sequence: CASSSGLAGAYEQYF. The CDR3, as DNA: TGTGCCAGCAGCTCGGGACTAGCGGGAGCCTACGAGCAGTACTTC.

This clonotype came up many times. The chain carries TRBV18 and TRBJ2-1, with D possibly matching TRBD2 (6 bases). This CDR3 has 16 amino acids. Trimming shortened V by 6 bases and J by 3 bases, and 18 bases separated the two germline ends. The germline gives CDR1 KGHSH, CDR2 LQKENI. CDR3 DNA: TGTGCCAGCTCCCCCGGTGGAGGGAAAAACTACAATGAGCAGTTCTTC. Its protein product is CASSPGGGKNYNEQFF.

This chain joins TRBV28 and TRBJ2-5; D is possibly TRBD1 or TRBD2 (5 bases each). V was clipped by 6 bases and J by 7 bases, with 15 bases between them. CDR3 length: 13 amino acids. Germline CDR1 MDHEN, CDR2 SYDVKM. The CDR3 protein is CASRDGGSGTQYF. CDR3 DNA sequence: TGTGCCAGCAGAGATGGGGGATCAGGGACCCAGTACTTC.

A note on this clonotype: This may be a read error, as it is one base from a much larger clone. J is TRBJ1-2 and V is TRBV7-9; unclear D gene. There are 18 residues in the CDR3. CDR1 is SEHNR and CDR2 is FQNEAQ in the germline V gene (reference sequence). In DNA form, the CDR3 reads TGTGCCAGCCGCTTATCCCGGTTTCCAACCACCTCTAACTATGGCTACACCTTC. Amino acids: CASRLSRFPTTSNYGYTF.

The chain is built from TRBV7-3 and TRBJ2-3, with D unresolved. This CDR3 has 9 amino acids. Per germline, CDR1 SGHTA and CDR2 FQGTGA. V was cut by 5 bases and J by 12 bases, with 6 bases left in between. In nucleotides, the CDR3 is TGTGCCAGCAGCCCCCAACAGTATTTT. It codes for CASSPQQYF.

In its sample, this clonotype was seen many times. This chain links TRBV20-1 with TRBJ2-1, with D maybe TRBD1 (5 bases). The germline CDR1 and CDR2 sequences are DFQATT and SNEGSKA (reference sequence). Trimming cost V 2 bases and J 3 bases, with 17 bases left between them. This CDR3 spans 16 amino acids. CDR3 region: CSARPQGAQFYNEQFF. The CDR3 DNA is TGCAGTGCTAGACCCCAAGGGGCCCAATTCTACAATGAGCAGTTCTTC.

This clonotype appeared many times. This sequence may be a read error, since a much larger clone differs from it by one base. Lacking the conserved final phenylalanine or tryptophan, this CDR3 likely reflects a read error. This chain connects TRBV5-1 to TRBJ2-1; TRBD1 matches 10 bases. Trimming removed 2 bases from V and 2 bases from J; junction bases left unmatched: 1. Germline values: CDR1 SGHRS, CDR2 YFSETQ. The CDR3 length is 15 residues. The CDR3 DNA is TGCGCCAGCAGCTTAGGGACAGGGGCCTACAATGAGCAGTTCCTC. Translation: CASSLGTGAYNEQFL.

Worth noting for this clonotype: Being one base from a much bigger clone, this may be a read error. The rearrangement uses TRBV20-1 and TRBJ2-7; 9 bases are shared with TRBD2. The ends lost 4 bases at V and 5 bases at J; junction bases unmatched: 15. Germline V CDR1 and CDR2: DFQATT, SNEGSKA (reference sequence). The CDR3 covers 16 residues. CDR3 DNA: TGCAGTGCTACGGACCACCCCCGCGGGAGGGCCCACGAGCAGTACTTC. Amino acids: CSATDHPRGRAHEQYF.

CDR3 sequence (DNA): TGCAGCGTGTGTGTACGGGAGAAGATTGGCTACACCTTC. It encodes CSVCVREKIGYTF. The chain recombines TRBV29-1 with TRBJ1-2, with no clear D. V shed 6 bases and J shed 7 bases, with 18 bases lying between them. This CDR3 contains 13 residues. Germline CDR1 is SQVTM and CDR2 is ANQGSEA.

This clonotype was picked up many times. V is TRBV28 and J is TRBJ2-3; D not resolved. Germline assignment: CDR1 MDHEN and CDR2 SYDVKM. V gave up 2 bases and J gave up 0 bases, with 6 bases separating them. The CDR3 has 14 amino acids. Written as DNA, the CDR3 is TGTGCCAGCAGTTTAACATCTAGCACAGATACGCAGTATTTT. It is translated as CASSLTSSTDTQYF.

By share, this clonotype ranks as medium-sized. The chain couples TRBV15 to TRBJ2-1, with D unresolved. The V gene's germline CDR1 is LNHNV and CDR2 YYDKDF (reference sequence). Trimming stripped 2 bases from V and 6 bases from J, with 14 bases between. The length of the CDR3 is 15 residues. The CDR3 DNA follows: TGTGCCACCAGCAGACCTTTCGGGCACTCCAATGAGCAGTTCTTC. It specifies CATSRPFGHSNEQFF.

This clonotype was seen repeatedly, ten times or more. The chain has TRBV29-1 and TRBJ2-2; unclear D gene. V was clipped by 5 bases and J by 0 bases, with 7 bases between them. From germline, CDR1 is SQVTM and CDR2 ANQGSEA. The CDR3 runs 13 residues. CDR3 protein: CSVSAANTGELFF. For the CDR3, the DNA is TGCAGCGTTTCTGCGGCGAACACCGGGGAGCTGTTTTTT.